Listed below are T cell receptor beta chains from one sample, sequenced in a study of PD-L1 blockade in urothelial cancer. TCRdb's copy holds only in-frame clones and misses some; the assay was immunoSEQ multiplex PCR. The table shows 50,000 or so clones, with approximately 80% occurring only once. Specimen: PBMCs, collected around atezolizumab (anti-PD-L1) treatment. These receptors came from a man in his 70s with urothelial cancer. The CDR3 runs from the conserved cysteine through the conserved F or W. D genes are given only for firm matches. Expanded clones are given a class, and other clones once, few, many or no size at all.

CASSIAGTGSWQFF	TGTGCCAGTAGTATTGCCGGGACAGGGTCTTGGCAGTTCTTC	TRBD1	TRBV19	TRBJ2-1	.
CASSSTVASTDTQYF	TGTGCCAGCAGTTCCACCGTGGCAAGCACAGATACGCAGTATTTT	.	TRBV27	TRBJ2-3	.
CASSQYRGTEQFF	TGCGCCAGCAGCCAATATAGGGGGACCGAGCAGTTCTTC	.	TRBV4-1	TRBJ2-1	.
CASSLSGLAHTGELFF	TGTGCCAGCAGCTTAAGTGGACTAGCGCACACCGGGGAGCTGTTTTTT	TRBD2	TRBV7-3	TRBJ2-2	.
CAWSLSRGTDTQYF	TGTGCCTGGAGTTTGTCCAGGGGGACAGATACGCAGTATTTT	TRBD1	TRBV30	TRBJ2-3	.
CASRRGGNQETQYF	TGTGCCAGCAGGCGCGGGGGGAACCAAGAGACCCAGTACTTC	TRBD2	TRBV7-6	TRBJ2-5	.
CARYRGGRNTEAFF	TGTGCCCGCTACAGGGGAGGAAGGAACACTGAAGCTTTCTTT	TRBD1	TRBV28	TRBJ1-1	.
CASSLFAFRDNRGGANVLTF	TGCGCCAGCAGCCTATTCGCGTTCCGGGACAACCGGGGAGGGGCCAACGTCCTGACTTTC	.	TRBV4-1	TRBJ2-6	.
CASSLEFLAGADTQYF	TGTGCCAGCAGCTTAGAATTTCTAGCGGGAGCAGATACGCAGTATTTT	TRBD2	TRBV11-2	TRBJ2-3	.
CASRIGAGRSGNTIYF	TGTGCCAGCAGGATAGGGGCAGGGCGCTCTGGAAACACCATATATTTT	.	TRBV7-9	TRBJ1-3	.
CASSLGRGTVGGETQYF	TGTGCCAGCAGCTTGGGGAGGGGGACAGTAGGCGGAGAGACCCAGTACTTC	.	TRBV5-4	TRBJ2-5	once
CAWKPGIYNSPLHF	TGTGCCTGGAAACCAGGCATCTATAATTCACCCCTCCACTTT	.	TRBV30	TRBJ1-6	.
CASSESTGTGGAFF	TGTGCCAGCAGTGAATCTACCGGGACAGGGGGAGCTTTCTTT	TRBD1	TRBV6-1	TRBJ1-1	.
CSVEEGSGGSEAFF	TGCAGCGTTGAAGAAGGGTCAGGGGGCTCTGAAGCTTTCTTT	TRBD1	TRBV29-1	TRBJ1-1	.
CASSSSMNTEAFF	TGTGCCAGTAGTAGTAGTATGAACACTGAAGCTTTCTTT	.	TRBV19	TRBJ1-1	.
CASSSHGTAQNEKLFF	TGTGCCAGCAGTTCACATGGGACAGCTCAAAATGAAAAACTGTTTTTT	TRBD1	TRBV28	TRBJ1-4	.
CASSLLRAGANVLTF	TGTGCCAGCAGTCTGCTCAGGGCTGGGGCCAACGTCCTGACTTTC	.	TRBV5-6	TRBJ2-6	.
CASSQAAGFNEKLFF	TGTGCCAGCAGCCAAGCGGCGGGATTTAATGAAAAACTGTTTTTT	.	TRBV14	TRBJ1-4	.
CASSTWAGLTPGGDTQYF	TGTGCCAGCAGTACCTGGGCGGGTCTCACCCCCGGGGGGGATACGCAGTATTTT	TRBD2	TRBV11-2	TRBJ2-3	few
CASSLGPLAGENIQYF	TGCGCCAGCAGCTTGGGCCCACTAGCGGGAGAAAACATTCAGTACTTC	TRBD2	TRBV5-1	TRBJ2-4	.
CAWTQRQYYGYTF	TGTGCCTGGACACAACGACAGTACTATGGCTACACCTTC	.	TRBV30	TRBJ1-2	few
CASSPLRTGISYEQYF	TGTGCCAGCTCACCACTGCGGACAGGGATCTCCTACGAGCAGTACTTC	TRBD1	TRBV18	TRBJ2-7	.
CASSVGQGFSEQYF	TGTGCCAGCAGCGTGGGACAGGGGTTTTCCGAGCAGTACTTC	TRBD1	TRBV14	TRBJ2-7	few
CASSRRQLDPYGYTF	TGTGCCAGCAGCAGACGACAACTAGACCCCTATGGCTACACCTTC	.	TRBV9	TRBJ1-2	once
CASSLLTDTQYF	TGTGCCAGCAGCTTACTTACAGATACGCAGTATTTT	.	TRBV7-2	TRBJ2-3	once
CATSRDATGNQPQHF	TGTGCCACCAGCAGAGATGCGACGGGGAATCAGCCCCAGCATTTT	.	TRBV15	TRBJ1-5	.
CASNQGLVAEDVDEQYF	TGTGCCAGCAACCAGGGACTCGTAGCGGAAGATGTGGACGAGCAGTACTTC	.	TRBV6-4	TRBJ2-7	.
CASSDNFMNTEAFF	TGTGCCAGCAGTGACAATTTCATGAACACTGAAGCTTTCTTT	.	TRBV6-1	TRBJ1-1	few
CASSGTLGPSNEQFF	TGTGCCAGCAGCGGGACACTTGGACCATCCAATGAGCAGTTCTTC	.	TRBV6-1	TRBJ2-1	.
CASSQTSTETQYF	TGTGCCAGCAGCCAAACTAGTACAGAGACCCAGTACTTC	.	TRBV6-5	TRBJ2-5	.
CASSARRFYESGELFF	TGTGCCAGCAGTGCTAGAAGATTTTATGAGAGCGGGGAGCTGTTTTTT	.	TRBV2	TRBJ2-2	.
CASSGGLAGGPGNEQFF	TGCGCCAGCAGCGGAGGACTAGCGGGAGGGCCAGGGAATGAGCAGTTCTTC	TRBD2	TRBV5-1	TRBJ2-1	.
CASSLGGGAETQYF	TGTGCCAGCAGTTTAGGAGGGGGCGCAGAGACCCAGTACTTC	.	TRBV28	TRBJ2-5	.
CASSALGTGSLDYGYTF	TGCGCCAGCAGCGCACTAGGGACAGGGAGTCTCGACTATGGCTACACCTTC	TRBD1	TRBV5-1	TRBJ1-2	.
CASSLLAGGQEQFF	TGTGCCAGCAGCTTACTAGCGGGAGGTCAGGAGCAGTTCTTC	TRBD2	TRBV7-9	TRBJ2-1	.
CASSFGQGTGTGELFF	TGTGCCAGCAGCTTTGGGCAGGGGACGGGGACCGGGGAGCTGTTTTTT	.	TRBV7-9	TRBJ2-2	.
CASSFGQADQPQHF	TGTGCCAGCAGCTTTGGACAGGCCGATCAGCCCCAGCATTTT	TRBD1	TRBV7-8	TRBJ1-5	.
CASSPGTSGSRDEQFF	TGTGCCAGCAGCCCCGGGACTAGCGGGAGTAGGGATGAGCAGTTCTTC	TRBD2	TRBV5-4	TRBJ2-1	.
CASSEQGVIKTQYF	TGTGCCAGCAGTGAACAGGGGGTAATAAAGACCCAGTACTTC	TRBD1	TRBV6-1	TRBJ2-5	.
CASSPQDNSNQPQHF	TGTGCCAGCAGCCCACAGGACAATAGCAATCAGCCCCAGCATTTT	.	TRBV7-2	TRBJ1-5	.
CASRPPGSSNQPQHF	TGTGCCAGCAGACCCCCAGGGTCAAGCAATCAGCCCCAGCATTTT	.	TRBV6-5	TRBJ1-5	once
CAISGGLGAGGPYEQYF	TGTGCCATCAGTGGGGGACTCGGAGCGGGAGGCCCCTACGAGCAGTACTTC	TRBD2	TRBV10-3	TRBJ2-7	.
CASSYSGEDYGYTF	TGTGCCAGCAGTTACTCAGGGGAGGACTATGGCTACACCTTC	.	TRBV6-6	TRBJ1-2	.
CASSLDRAGGNEQYF	TGCGCCAGCAGCTTGGACCGAGCGGGAGGGAACGAGCAGTACTTC	TRBD2	TRBV5-1	TRBJ2-7	.
CASSAEGNTIYF	TGTGCCAGCAGCGCAGAAGGAAACACCATATATTTT	.	TRBV9	TRBJ1-3	.
CASRPDRGEIREAFF	TGCGCCAGCAGACCCGACAGGGGGGAAATTCGGGAAGCTTTCTTT	TRBD1	TRBV4-1	TRBJ1-1	.
CSLRTSGSAETQYF	TGCAGCCTGAGGACTAGCGGGAGCGCAGAGACCCAGTACTTC	TRBD2	TRBV29-1	TRBJ2-5	.
CASSPWLAGGNGELFF	TGTGCCAGCTCACCGTGGTTGGCCGGAGGTAACGGGGAGCTGTTTTTT	.	TRBV18	TRBJ2-2	.
CASSQTGGWTEAFF	TGCGCCAGCAGCCAGACAGGGGGTTGGACTGAAGCTTTCTTT	TRBD1	TRBV5-1	TRBJ1-1	few
CASSTTGDATYEQYF	TGTGCCAGTAGTACAACAGGGGACGCGACCTACGAGCAGTACTTC	TRBD1	TRBV19	TRBJ2-7	.
CASSIPGQGGGVTGELFF	TGCGCCAGCAGCATTCCGGGACAGGGAGGAGGAGTAACCGGGGAGCTGTTTTTT	TRBD1	TRBV5-1	TRBJ2-2	.
CASSSTGSSYNEQFF	TGTGCCAGCAGTTCGACAGGGAGCTCCTACAATGAGCAGTTCTTC	TRBD1	TRBV27	TRBJ2-1	.
CASSSRRGLQETQYF	TGTGCCAGCAGCTCCCGGCGGGGCCTCCAAGAGACCCAGTACTTC	.	TRBV13	TRBJ2-5	.
CASSLLGATTQYF	TGTGCCAGCAGTTTATTGGGAGCTACTACGCAGTATTTT	.	TRBV27	TRBJ2-3	.